This T cell receptor beta chain emerged from a study of control samples from healthy donors and cancer patients. The method was immunoSEQ multiplex PCR; TCRdb's version includes in-frame clones alone and lacks a portion of them. The table has around 120,000 clones, roughly nine tenths seen once; the top ten hold 1.1%. CDR1 and CDR2 (germline): KGHSH, LQKENI. Trimming stripped 3 bases from V and 0 bases from J, with 12 bases between. The length of the CDR3 is 16 residues. The sequence was collected from a woman aged 45-65 years with colorectal cancer. The chain combines TRBV18 with TRBJ1-3; maybe TRBD1 (5 bases). Sequencing was performed on PBMCs. This CDR3 is CASSPGRASSGNTIYF. In DNA form, the CDR3 reads TGTGCCAGCTCACCGGGACGGGCCTCCTCTGGAAACACCATATATTTT.